The clone carrying this T cell receptor beta chain was recorded once. Its antigen remains unidentified. This sample was taken from a study of response to subunit inactivated influenza vaccine. The study, taken as a whole, reports: Authors suggested each seasonal influenza vaccination recruits few new T cells.

TCRdb re-called the RT-PCR reads with MiXCR, one entry per CDR3 protein. This sample has about half a million distinct CDR3 sequences, with roughly 23% found just once. The CDR3 is 23 residues long. The specimen comprised CD4+ T cells sorted from PBMCs, sampled around 5 days after vaccination. This rearrangement joins TRBV21-1 to TRBJ2-3; the table's TRBD1 call for D was not verified on the DNA. TRBV21-1 is a pseudogene segment. The clonotype originates from a man aged 45-60 years who received an inactivated influenza vaccine. CDR3 sequence: CASSRGTGAFSGPPLTWADTQYF. The CDR3 DNA reads TGTGCCAGCAGCAGGGGGACAGGGGCCTTTAGCGGTCCACCCTTAACCTGGGCAGATACGCAGTATTTT.